This T cell receptor (beta chain) was captured in a study of regulatory T cells in long-lasting Graves disease. Study conclusions and caveats: When disease was persistent, TRBV28, TRBJ1-2 and TRBJ2-5 were the favored segments.

In building TCR beta libraries, iRepertoire HTBI primers were used together with Arm-PCR of CDR3 regions. Each CDR3 protein gets one entry after TCRdb re-called the multiplex PCR reads with MiXCR. The sample holds approximately 560,000 distinct CDR3 sequences, about 16% seen once. This clonotype was counted many times. Its antigen is not identified. Time point described: newly diagnosed GD, antithyroid drugs for less than 3 months. With RNA extracted from PBMCs as input, the TCR library was made. Germline V gene lookup returns CDR1 SGHRS and CDR2 YFSETQ. The CDR3 loop spans 16 amino acids. Trimming removed 2 bases from V and 2 bases from J; junction bases left unmatched: 5. These same data were also listed under a study on T cells in Graves' hyperthyroidism and ophthalmopathy.

The J gene is TRBJ2-1, the V gene TRBV5-1; 9 positions agree with TRBD2. The material was peripheral blood mononuclear cells (PBMCs), obtained at new diagnosis, from a patient treated with antithyroid drugs. This sequence was found in a man aged 18-30 years with Graves disease. This CDR3 is CASSFAIAGAYNEQFF. CDR3 nucleotide sequence: TGCGCCAGCAGCTTCGCCATAGCGGGAGCCTACAATGAGCAGTTCTTC.